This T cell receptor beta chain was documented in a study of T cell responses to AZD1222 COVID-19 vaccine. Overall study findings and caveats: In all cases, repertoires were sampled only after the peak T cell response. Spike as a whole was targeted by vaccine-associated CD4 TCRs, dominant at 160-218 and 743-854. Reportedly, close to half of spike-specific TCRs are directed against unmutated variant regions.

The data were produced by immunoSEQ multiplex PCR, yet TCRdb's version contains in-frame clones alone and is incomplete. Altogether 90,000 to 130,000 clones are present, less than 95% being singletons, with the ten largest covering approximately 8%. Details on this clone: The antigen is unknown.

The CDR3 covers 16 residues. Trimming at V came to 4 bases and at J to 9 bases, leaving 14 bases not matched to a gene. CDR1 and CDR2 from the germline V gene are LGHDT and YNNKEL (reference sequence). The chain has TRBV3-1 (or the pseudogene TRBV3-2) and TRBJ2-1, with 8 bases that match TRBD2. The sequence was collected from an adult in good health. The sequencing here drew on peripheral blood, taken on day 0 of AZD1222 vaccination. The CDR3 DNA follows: TGTGCCAGCAGCCGGAAGCAGGGTAGCGGGGCTAGTGAGCAGTTCTTC. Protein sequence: CASSRKQGSGASEQFF.